Listed below are T cell receptor beta chains from one sample, sequenced in a study of cytomegalovirus exposure and HLA in healthy donors. Sequenced by immunoSEQ multiplex PCR; TCRdb stores in-frame clones only, minus some. The table shows approximately 65,000 clones, with approximately 94% occurring only once. The sequenced sample was PBMCs. The source is a woman in her late teens or twenties in good health and CMV-seronegative. Both conserved end residues are part of each CDR3. A D gene is named only where the DNA matches it firmly. Not all rows give a size; the values are once, few, many and, for expanded clones, a class.

V gene,J gene,clone size,D gene,CDR3 protein,CDR3 DNA
TRBV6-5,TRBJ2-7,-,-,CASSYAVPGEQYF,TGTGCCAGCAGTTACGCGGTACCCGGCGAGCAGTACTTC
TRBV6-1,TRBJ1-4,once,TRBD1,CASRDRTGVEKLFF,TGTGCCAGCAGGGACCGGACAGGGGTTGAAAAACTGTTTTTT
TRBV4-2,TRBJ1-5,-,-,CASSQDILNQPQHF,TGTGCCAGCAGCCAAGACATACTCAATCAGCCCCAGCATTTT
TRBV15,TRBJ2-2,-,-,CATSRSGLSSGELFF,TGTGCCACCAGCAGGTCCGGACTATCAAGCGGGGAGCTGTTTTTT
TRBV27,TRBJ2-3,once,-,CASRPTVTDTQYF,TGTGCCAGCAGACCCACAGTCACAGATACGCAGTATTTT
TRBV18,TRBJ2-7,-,-,CASSPPAGEPYEQYF,TGTGCCAGCTCACCACCGGCAGGGGAACCATACGAGCAGTACTTC
TRBV9,TRBJ2-2,-,-,CASSLTGQANTGELFF,TGTGCCAGCAGTTTAACTGGACAAGCGAACACCGGGGAGCTGTTTTTT
TRBV7-2,TRBJ1-2,-,TRBD1,CASSSRQGENYGYTF,TGTGCCAGCAGCTCCCGACAGGGGGAAAACTATGGCTACACCTTC
TRBV2,TRBJ1-5,-,-,CASSVTENQPQHF,TGTGCCAGCAGTGTGACGGAGAATCAGCCCCAGCATTTT
TRBV4-3,TRBJ2-2,once,-,CASSQWGGVGTGELFF,TGCGCCAGCAGCCAATGGGGCGGGGTGGGCACCGGGGAGCTGTTTTTT
TRBV4-2,TRBJ2-7,-,TRBD1,CASSPGTGARAYEQYF,TGTGCCAGCAGCCCGGGGACAGGCGCCAGAGCCTACGAGCAGTACTTC
TRBV2,TRBJ2-7,few,TRBD2,CASRLAGYGEQYF,TGTGCCAGCAGACTAGCGGGATATGGGGAGCAGTACTTC
TRBV15,TRBJ2-7,-,-,CATSRERPGEYYEQYF,TGTGCCACCAGCAGAGAAAGGCCAGGGGAATACTACGAGCAGTACTTC
TRBV28,TRBJ2-3,-,-,CASSFVGSTDTQYF,TGTGCCAGCAGTTTTGTGGGCAGCACAGATACGCAGTATTTT
TRBV18,TRBJ2-2,-,-,CASSPQAGADTGELFF,TGTGCCAGCTCACCACAGGCAGGGGCGGACACCGGGGAGCTGTTTTTT
TRBV13,TRBJ1-2,-,TRBD1,CASRLAGTGDNYGYTF,TGTGCCAGCAGGTTAGCCGGGACAGGGGATAACTATGGCTACACCTTC
TRBV27,TRBJ2-1,once,-,CASSRGSGEQFF,TGTGCCAGCAGCAGGGGATCTGGCGAGCAGTTCTTC
TRBV28,TRBJ2-7,-,TRBD2,CASSPRTSGRYEQYF,TGTGCCAGCAGTCCCAGGACTAGCGGGAGATACGAGCAGTACTTC
TRBV18,TRBJ2-7,-,TRBD2,CASSPSRGGGTYEQYF,TGTGCCAGCTCACCAAGTCGTGGGGGGGGGACCTACGAGCAGTACTTC